The 27 T cell receptor beta chains in this list originate from one sample, sequenced in a study of shared clonotypes between healthy human individuals (dated by TCRdb to about 2020). To prepare the library, the immunoSEQ multiplex PCR assay was applied. In TCRdb, the immuneACCESS table is reduced to in-frame sequences with V and J assigned. These tables do not hold every clone; where another copy was compared, an unresolved V gene accounts for under half, and the others remain unexplained. Present in this sample are approximately 620,000 clones, less than 98% of which were seen just once. The ten largest account for 0.045% to 0.06% of the sample. Sequencing was carried out using naive CD4+ T cells sorted from blood. In the paper's terms, the cell subset or site label means: CD45RA+ positively selected. Source of these receptors: a woman aged 25 to 39 in good health.

The rearrangement joins TRBV21-1 to TRBJ1-1. TRBV21-1 is a pseudogene. CDR3 length: 14 amino acids. The CDR3 DNA follows: TGTGCCAGCAGCGAAGTCGGCTTGAACACTGAAGCTTTCTTT. Amino acids: CASSEVGLNTEAFF.

The rearrangement joins TRBV19 to TRBJ2-3; TRBD1 matches at 7 bases. V lost 6 bases and J lost 0; bases outside the gene matches: 3. This CDR3 comprises 14 residues. CDR1 LNHDA and CDR2 SQIVND come from the germline V gene (reference sequence). CDR3: CASSWDRSTDTQYF. The CDR3 nucleotides read TGTGCCAGTAGCTGGGACAGAAGCACAGATACGCAGTATTTT.

Details on this clone: This same CDR3 is encoded by further DNA sequences in the sample. V gene TRBV29-1 combines with J gene TRBJ1-1; D call uncertain. The CDR3 is 10 amino acids. The germline V gene has CDR1 SQVTM and CDR2 ANQGSEA. Trimming cost V 4 bases and J 5 bases, with 5 bases left between them. CDR3 in amino acids: CSVVRTEAFF. Here the CDR3 DNA reads TGCAGCGTTGTGCGGACTGAAGCTTTCTTT.

The rearrangement joins TRBV19 to TRBJ2-5, with TRBD2 identical over 8 bases. Losses at the gene ends were 8 bases for V and 2 bases for J; bases not matched to a gene: 10. The CDR3 runs 15 residues. Germline lookup yields CDR1 LNHDA and CDR2 SQIVND (reference sequence). The CDR3 sequence: CASGPSGSKQETQYF. The CDR3 region has the DNA TGTGCCAGTGGCCCCAGCGGGAGTAAACAAGAGACCCAGTACTTC. The entire variable domain, with the rest obtained from reference TRBV19 and TRBJ2-5, is as follows: DGGITQSPKYLFRKEGQNVTLSCEQNLNHDAMYWYRQDPGQGLRLIYYSQIVNDFQKGDIAEGYSVSREKKESFPLTVTSAQKNPTAFYLCASGPSGSKQETQYFGPGTRLLVL.

The CDR3 sequence is CASSQRQRYEQFF. CDR3 nucleotide sequence: TGTGCCAGCAGCCAAAGACAGCGCTATGAGCAGTTCTTC. V and J are TRBV6-5 and TRBJ2-1; a possible D gene is TRBD1 (5 bases). Germline CDR1 and CDR2: MNHEY and SVGAGI. V was cut by 6 bases and J by 8 bases, with 14 bases left in between. CDR3 length equals 13 residues.

The genes are TRBV19 and TRBJ2-5; 11 nucleotides agree with TRBD1. With V trimmed by 3 bases and J by 3 bases, 6 bases remained unmatched. Germline-derived CDR1 and CDR2 are LNHDA and SQIVND (reference sequence). The CDR3 covers 16 residues. CDR3 nucleotides: TGTGCCAGTAGTATCATACCGGGACAGGGGGAAGAGACCCAGTACTTC. Translated, it gives CASSIIPGQGEETQYF.

V is TRBV11-3 and J is TRBJ2-7; TRBD2 might be the D (6 bases). The CDR3 has 13 amino acids. Germline-derived CDR1 and CDR2 are SGHNT and YENEEA. Trimming removed 6 bases at V and 3 bases at J, with 12 bases between. The CDR3 coding sequence is TGTGCCAGCAGTTCGGTGGGGGGCTACGAGCAGTACTTC. It yields the protein CASSSVGGYEQYF.

The chain is built from TRBV5-1 and TRBJ2-3; D gene uncertain. The CDR3 covers 14 residues. The germline gives CDR1 SGHRS, CDR2 YFSETQ. The V gene lost 5 bases and the J gene lost 0 bases, with 10 bases spanning the gap. In nucleotides, the CDR3 is TGCGCCAGCAGAGACCCAAGCAGCACAGATACGCAGTATTTT. This codes for CASRDPSSTDTQYF. The entire variable domain, with the rest obtained from reference TRBV5-1 and TRBJ2-3, is as follows: KAGVTQTPRYLIKTRGQQVTLSCSPISGHRSVSWYQQTPGQGLQFLFEYFSETQRNKGNFPGRFSGRQFSNSRSEMNVSTLELGDSALYLCASRDPSSTDTQYFGPGTRLTVL.

V is TRBV5-1 and J is TRBJ1-3; 7 bases map to TRBD1. The germline gives CDR1 SGHRS, CDR2 YFSETQ. The CDR3 covers 13 residues. With 4 bases clipped from V and 11 bases from J, the junction kept 9 bases outside the gene matches. CDR3 bases: TGCGCCAGCAGCCTTACAGGGGATAACGCCATATATTTT. It codes for CASSLTGDNAIYF.

J is TRBJ2-5 and V is TRBV5-1; no firm D call. The V end lost 1 base, the J end lost 3 bases, and 4 bases lay between the germline ends. This CDR3 has 12 residues. Germline-derived CDR1 and CDR2 are SGHRS and YFSETQ. The CDR3 DNA sequence: TGCGCCAGCAGCTTGACAGAAGAGACCCAGTACTTC. It encodes CASSLTEETQYF.

V is TRBV5-1 and J is TRBJ1-1; 7 nucleotides line up with TRBD1. Germline V gene sequence: CDR1 SGHRS, CDR2 YFSETQ. The CDR3 extends over 14 amino acids. V trimming: 3 bases; J trimming: 6 bases; junction bases outside the gene matches: 8. DNA for the CDR3: TGCGCCAGCAGCTCGGTACCTACAGGGGCTGAAGCTTTCTTT. It is translated as CASSSVPTGAEAFF.

This chain connects TRBV19 to TRBJ1-1, with D unresolved. V was clipped by 1 base and J by 2 bases, with 11 bases between them. Germline values: CDR1 LNHDA, CDR2 SQIVND (reference sequence). This CDR3 is built from 15 residues. The CDR3 here is CASSIGPGRNTEAFF. In nucleotides, the CDR3 is TGTGCCAGTAGTATAGGGCCCGGGAGAAACACTGAAGCTTTCTTT.

Only one count was recorded for this clone. V is TRBV6-5 and J is TRBJ1-6; D gene ambiguous. The CDR3 has 12 amino acids. The V end was cut by 8 bases, the J end by 5 bases, with 7 bases between. CDR1 is MNHEY and CDR2 is SVGAGI in the germline V gene. This chain's CDR3 is CASGPNNSPLHF. In nucleotides, the CDR3 is TGTGCCAGCGGCCCAAATAATTCACCCCTCCACTTT.

The rearrangement joins TRBV18 to TRBJ2-2, with a possible D match to TRBD2 (5 bases). The germline V gene has CDR1 KGHSH and CDR2 LQKENI. This CDR3 is built from 14 residues. The V and J ends lost 2 bases and 4 bases respectively, with 8 bases between them. The chain's CDR3 is CASSPTRVTGELFF. DNA for the CDR3: TGTGCCAGCTCACCAACTAGAGTCACCGGGGAGCTGTTTTTT.

The V gene is TRBV2, the J gene TRBJ2-1; 7 bases fit TRBD2. Trimming removed 2 bases from V and 6 bases from J; junction bases left unmatched: 10. The CDR3 totals 16 residues. Germline V gives CDR1 SNHLY, CDR2 FYNNEI. For the CDR3, the DNA is TGTGCCAGCAGTGAATTTGGGGGGGACCACCCCAATGAGCAGTTCTTC. As protein: CASSEFGGDHPNEQFF.

This clone occurred a few times. The chain carries TRBV28 and TRBJ1-5, with D unresolved. The CDR3 length is 13 residues. Looked up from germline, CDR1 is MDHEN and CDR2 is SYDVKM. V lost 6 bases and J lost 2, with 8 bases in between. CDR3 in amino acids: CASRGNGNQPQHF. The CDR3 bases are TGTGCCAGCAGAGGGAACGGCAATCAGCCCCAGCATTTT.

CDR3 bases: TGTGCCACCAGCAGAGATCCGTCTGGAAACACCATATATTTT. Translated: CATSRDPSGNTIYF. The V and J genes are TRBV15 and TRBJ1-3; D uncertain. The ends were cut back, 0 bases at V and 1 base at J, with 4 bases in the middle. The CDR3 length is 14 residues. Germline V lookup: CDR1 LNHNV, CDR2 YYDKDF (reference sequence).

This rearrangement joins TRBV11-2 to TRBJ2-7; 8 bases match TRBD2. Germline loops: CDR1 SGHAT, CDR2 FQNNGV. CDR3 length equals 17 residues. V was clipped by 5 bases and J by 2 bases; unmatched bases: 14. CDR3 region: CASSGVKRGTRTYEQYF. In DNA, the CDR3 is TGTGCCAGCAGCGGGGTAAAGCGGGGGACACGTACCTACGAGCAGTACTTC.

This sequence joins TRBV4-2 and TRBJ2-5; possibly TRBD2 for D (5 bases). V lost 1 base and J lost 4, with 19 bases in between. Germline CDR1 LGHNA, CDR2 YNFKEQ. The CDR3 contains 17 residues. Written as DNA, the CDR3 is TGTGCCAGCAGCCAAGGGGCCCCTGGTACTAGAGGAGAGACCCAGTACTTC. It translates to CASSQGAPGTRGETQYF.

This chain uses TRBV28 with TRBJ2-7; D remains ambiguous. V shed 5 bases and J shed 0 bases, with 17 bases lying between them. CDR3 length equals 16 residues. From germline, CDR1 is MDHEN and CDR2 SYDVKM. CDR3 coding DNA: TGTGCCAGCAGTCGCTCCCCGGCGAAGAGCTCCTACGAGCAGTACTTC. It yields the protein CASSRSPAKSSYEQYF.

The genes are TRBV27 and TRBJ2-1; 8 bases agree with TRBD1. The CDR3 spans 13 residues. Germline V gene lookup returns CDR1 MNHEY and CDR2 SMNVEV (reference sequence). V shed 7 bases and J 7 bases; nucleotides not matched to a gene: 6. This CDR3 reads CASKKQGVNEQFF. CDR3 coding DNA: TGTGCCAGCAAGAAACAGGGGGTGAATGAGCAGTTCTTC.

V usage is TRBV19 and J usage is TRBJ1-5; tentative D call: TRBD1 (5 bases). CDR3 length: 13 residues. Per the germline V gene, CDR1 is LNHDA and CDR2 is SQIVND (reference sequence). Here the CDR3 reads CVDPARGFQPQHF. For the CDR3, the DNA is TGTGTCGACCCAGCGAGGGGTTTTCAGCCCCAGCATTTT.

V usage is TRBV19 and J usage is TRBJ1-4; unclear D gene. CDR3 length: 15 residues. Germline CDR1 LNHDA, CDR2 SQIVND (reference sequence). Trimming removed 6 bases from V and 0 bases from J, with 11 bases in between. CDR3 in DNA: TGTGCCAGTAGAATTCAGAGTGCAACTAATGAAAAACTGTTTTTT. Protein: CASRIQSATNEKLFF.

The J gene is TRBJ2-6, the V gene TRBV11-2; tentatively, D is TRBD1 (6 bases). The CDR3 totals 14 residues. The germline CDR1 and CDR2 sequences are SGHAT and FQNNGV. V was pared by 5 bases and J by 12 bases, with 17 bases between. In DNA form, the CDR3 reads TGTGCCAGCAGCCCGAGGACAGCGCCTCGCGTCCTGACTTTC. Its translation: CASSPRTAPRVLTF.

The chain combines TRBV13 with TRBJ2-7, with 7 nucleotides matching TRBD1. Germline V gene sequence: CDR1 PRHDT, CDR2 FYEKMQ (reference sequence). The CDR3 extends over 14 amino acids. Trimming cost V 5 bases and J 2 bases; bases outside gene matches: 6. The CDR3 DNA reads TGTGCCAGCAGCCCCGCCGGACAGGCCTACGAGCAGTACTTC. Amino acids: CASSPAGQAYEQYF.

CDR3 sequence: CARTAGGDEQYF. CDR3 nucleotide sequence: TGCGCCAGGACAGCGGGAGGCGACGAGCAGTACTTC. The chain has TRBV5-1 and TRBJ2-5; 9 nucleotides align to TRBD2. Gene TRBJ2-7 matches the end of the DNA better, so the J call may be wrong. Germline CDR1 SGHRS, CDR2 YFSETQ. This CDR3 comprises 12 residues.

This chain joins TRBV7-9 and TRBJ2-3, with 7 bases matching TRBD1. The junction had 8 bases not matched to a gene; V was cut back by 5 bases and J by 3 bases. Per germline, CDR1 SEHNR and CDR2 FQNEAQ (reference sequence). The CDR3 loop spans 15 amino acids. In DNA form, the CDR3 reads TGTGCCAGCAGCCGAGGACAGGAATTAACAGATACGCAGTATTTT. Translation gives CASSRGQELTDTQYF.